The rows below give T cell receptor beta chains drawn from one sample of a study of blood T cells in healthy people across ages. In TCRdb, the 5' RACE reads were re-called with MiXCR into one record per CDR3 protein. The table records 1.5 million to 1.8 million distinct CDR3 sequences, about 45% of them present only once. Sequencing was performed on blood. The receptor set was obtained from a woman between 18 and 29 years old in good health. The CDR3 runs from the conserved cysteine through the conserved F or W. A D gene is named only where the DNA matches it firmly. Expanded clones are given a class, and other clones once, few, many or no size at all.

clone size	D gene	J gene	V gene	CDR3 DNA	CDR3 protein
few	.	TRBJ2-7	TRBV10-2	TGCGCCAGCTCGAGCCGGGGCCAGAGCTCCTACGAGCAGTACTTC	CASSSRGQSSYEQYF
.	.	TRBJ1-2	TRBV4-1	TGCGCCAGCAGCCCCGACCTGAGGCCCAGGGTTGTTACCGGCTACACCTTC	CASSPDLRPRVVTGYTF
few	TRBD1	TRBJ1-1	TRBV12-3/TRBV12-4	TGTGCCAGCACCAGGACAGGGGCGAACACTGAAGCTTTCTTT	CASTRTGANTEAFF
few	.	TRBJ2-4	TRBV5-1	TGCGCCAGCCGAGCCGAGCCCTATTTAGCCAAAAACATTCAGTACTTC	CASRAEPYLAKNIQYF
.	.	TRBJ2-7	TRBV6-1	TGTGCCAGCAGTGAAGCAGGGGTCGGCTACGAGCAGTACTTC	CASSEAGVGYEQYF
.	TRBD2	TRBJ2-5	TRBV11-2	TGTGCCAGCAGCTTAGGCCCGGGAGGACTCCTCTACGATCAGTACTTC	CASSLGPGGLLYDQYF
.	TRBD2	TRBJ2-2	TRBV3-1	TGTGCCAGCCGCCCACTAGCGGGAGGGCCCGGGGAGCTGTTTTTT	CASRPLAGGPGELFF
.	.	TRBJ2-7	TRBV27	TGTGCCAGCAGTGGACGTGGGGGGCCAATTTACAATGAGCAGTACTTC	CASSGRGGPIYNEQYF
.	.	TRBJ1-5	TRBV6-6	TGTGCCAGCACCGGCAGGGGAGGTGGCAATCAGCCCCAGCATTTT	CASTGRGGGNQPQHF
few	TRBD2	TRBJ2-1	TRBV5-1	TGCGCCAGCAGCTTGGATTGGGGGGGATCCTACAATGAGCAGTTCTTC	CASSLDWGGSYNEQFF
.	.	TRBJ2-1	TRBV11-2	TGTGCCAGCAGCGGAGATGGATTTGGGGAGCAGTTCTTC	CASSGDGFGEQFF
.	TRBD2	TRBJ2-1	TRBV5-6	TGTGCCAGCAGCCTGGGACTAGCGGGTCCCTATGAGCAGTTCTTC	CASSLGLAGPYEQFF
.	TRBD2	TRBJ2-7	TRBV29-1	TGCAGCGTTAGATCTAGCGGCCCCTACGAGCAGTACTTC	CSVRSSGPYEQYF
.	.	TRBJ2-1	TRBV6-4	TGTGCCAGCAGTGACGGGACTCCGAGCTCCTACAATGAGCAGTTCTTC	CASSDGTPSSYNEQFF
.	TRBD2	TRBJ2-1	TRBV6-2/TRBV6-3	TGTGCCAGCAGTAACGGACTAGCGGGAGTAAATGAGCAGTTCTTC	CASSNGLAGVNEQFF
.	TRBD2	TRBJ2-5	TRBV11-2	TGTGCCAGCAGCTTAGCCCTAGCGGGAGGGCCCAATGAGCAGTACTTC	CASSLALAGGPNEQYF
.	TRBD2	TRBJ2-2	TRBV5-1	TGCGCCAGCAGCGGACTAGCGGGGGGCATCACCGGGGAGCTGTTTTTT	CASSGLAGGITGELFF
few	.	TRBJ2-3	TRBV4-3	TGCGCCAGCAGCCAATCTACCCTCGGCACAGATACGCAGTATTTT	CASSQSTLGTDTQYF
.	.	TRBJ1-1	TRBV12-3/TRBV12-4	TGTGCCAGCAGTGGTCAAAGGGTTACTGAAGCTTTCTTT	CASSGQRVTEAFF
.	.	TRBJ1-2	TRBV29-1	TGCAGCGTCGAAACAACTAACTATGGCTACACCTTC	CSVETTNYGYTF
few	.	TRBJ2-6	TRBV29-1	TGCAGCGTAAGACTGACCTCTGGGGCCAACGTCCTGACTTTC	CSVRLTSGANVLTF
few	.	TRBJ2-3	TRBV12-3/TRBV12-4	TGTGCCAGCAGTTTTATAGATACGCAGTATTTT	CASSFIDTQYF
.	.	TRBJ2-5	TRBV2	TGTGCCAGCAGTGAACTCGGCGACAACGCCCAAGGGACCCAGTACTTC	CASSELGDNAQGTQYF
.	.	TRBJ2-4	TRBV7-9	TGTGCCAGCAGCAAGACAGGCATCGGCAAAAACATTCAGTACTTC	CASSKTGIGKNIQYF
few	TRBD1	TRBJ2-4	TRBV4-1	TGCGCCAGCAGCCAAGGAGGGGGCCGGACCAAAAACATTCAGTACTTC	CASSQGGGRTKNIQYF
few	TRBD2	TRBJ2-1	TRBV6-2/TRBV6-3	TGTGCCAGCAGCTCCCATTTACTAGCGGGAGTTCTTGGAGCCTACAATGAGCAGTTCTTC	CASSSHLLAGVLGAYNEQFF
.	.	TRBJ1-5	TRBV11-2	TGTGCCAGCAGCCCCGGGACATTTAGCAATCAGCCCCAGCATTTT	CASSPGTFSNQPQHF